The 31 T cell receptor beta chains listed next were all sequenced from one sample in a study of cytomegalovirus exposure and HLA in healthy donors. The repertoire was sequenced with immunoSEQ multiplex PCR; TCRdb's copy has only in-frame clones and lacks some. The sample records some 170,000 clones, about nine tenths being singletons. Sequences were obtained from PBMCs. Receptor source: a man aged 30-40 years in good health and CMV-seropositive.

This clone occurred once. The V gene is TRBV11-1, the J gene TRBJ1-2, with a tentative D call TRBD1 (5 bases). V lost 1 base, J lost 2 bases, and 17 bases lay in between. Per germline, CDR1 SGHAT and CDR2 FQDESV (reference sequence). The CDR3 extends over 17 amino acids. Here the CDR3 reads CASSLGLRGMTNYGYTF. In nucleotides, the CDR3 is TGTGCCAGCAGCTTAGGGTTGCGGGGGATGACCAACTATGGCTACACCTTC.

The V call is TRBV5-1, the J call TRBJ1-4; D remains ambiguous. Trimming cost V 6 bases and J 5 bases, with 11 bases left between them. The CDR3 totals 13 residues. Germline assignment: CDR1 SGHRS and CDR2 YFSETQ. CDR3 bases: TGCGCCAGCATGGACCGCGAAAATGAAAAACTGTTTTTT. As protein: CASMDRENEKLFF.

The chain uses TRBV6-1 and TRBJ1-2; D is unresolved. V lost 3 bases to trimming and J lost 3 bases, with 14 bases between them. CDR1 MNHNS and CDR2 SASEGT come from the germline V gene. The length of the CDR3 is 15 residues. In DNA, the CDR3 is TGTGCCAGCAGTGATTTCGGGAAGGAGGACTATGGCTACACCTTC. This codes for CASSDFGKEDYGYTF.

The chain recombines TRBV14 with TRBJ1-3; unclear D gene. This CDR3 region has 14 residues. The germline V gene encodes CDR1 SGHDN and CDR2 FVKESK. V lost 1 base to trimming and J lost 1 base, with 5 bases between them. CDR3 coding DNA: TGTGCCAGCAGCCAAGCGAGGTCTGGAAACACCATATATTTT. Translation gives CASSQARSGNTIYF.

The chain has TRBV27 and TRBJ2-3; TRBD1 matches at 8 bases. The CDR3 spans 14 residues. The V segment lost 6 bases and the J segment 9 bases; nucleotides outside the gene matches: 11. Germline CDR1 reads MNHEY; CDR2 reads SMNVEV (reference sequence). CDR3 region: CASRNGTGFTTQYF. DNA of the CDR3: TGTGCCAGCAGGAACGGGACAGGATTCACGACGCAGTATTTT.

The J gene is TRBJ2-1, the V gene TRBV6-5, with TRBD1 matching 9 bases. Germline V gene data show CDR1 as MNHEY and CDR2 as SVGAGI. V shed 5 bases, J shed 8 bases, and the junction held 4 bases outside the gene matches. The CDR3 is 13 residues long. The DNA for the CDR3 is TGTGCCAGCAGTCGATGGACAGGGGATGAGCAGTTCTTC. Its translation is CASSRWTGDEQFF.

This rearrangement joins TRBV28 to TRBJ2-3; possible D gene TRBD2, 5 bases. From germline, CDR1 is MDHEN and CDR2 SYDVKM. The CDR3 runs to 17 residues. Trimming cost V 5 bases and J 0 bases, with 18 bases left between them. CDR3 sequence: CASSPISRRTSTDTQYF. The CDR3 DNA follows: TGTGCCAGCAGTCCAATCAGTCGTCGGACTAGCACAGATACGCAGTATTTT.

The genes are TRBV19 and TRBJ2-1; the match to TRBD1 covers 9 bases. The J segment lost 5 bases and the V segment lost 8 bases, leaving 19 bases of the junction unmatched. The CDR3 contains 18 residues. The V gene's germline CDR1 is LNHDA and CDR2 SQIVND (reference sequence). The chain's CDR3 is CASLGQGGPRIKHNEQFF. For the CDR3, the DNA is TGTGCCAGTTTGGGACAGGGAGGCCCACGGATAAAACACAATGAGCAGTTCTTC.

This chain joins TRBV6-6 and TRBJ2-5; maybe TRBD2 (5 bases). The CDR3 loop spans 11 amino acids. Trimming cost V 6 bases and J 9 bases, with 11 bases left between them. Looked up from germline, CDR1 is MNHNY and CDR2 is SVGAGI (reference sequence). The CDR3 sequence: CASRRDGAQYF. CDR3 nucleotides: TGTGCCAGCAGACGCGACGGGGCCCAGTACTTC.

This chain uses TRBV6-5 with TRBJ1-5, with 7 nucleotides matching TRBD1. V gave up 6 bases and J gave up 1 base; unmatched junction bases: 6. Germline CDR1 and CDR2: MNHEY and SVGAGI. The CDR3 sequence is 15 residues long. The CDR3 sequence: CASRRGQISNQPQHF. CDR3 bases: TGTGCCAGCAGGAGGGGGCAGATCAGCAATCAGCCCCAGCATTTT.

The V call is TRBV28, the J call TRBJ2-3, with D uncertain. CDR3 length: 15 residues. V lost 5 bases to trimming and J lost 0 bases, with 12 bases between them. Germline values: CDR1 MDHEN, CDR2 SYDVKM. The CDR3 protein is CASSPPAPSTDTQYF. DNA of the CDR3: TGTGCCAGCAGTCCCCCCGCACCTAGCACAGATACGCAGTATTTT.

The rearrangement links TRBV5-5 to TRBJ1-6; possible D gene TRBD1, 5 bases. This CDR3 region has 15 residues. In germline, CDR1 is SGHKS, CDR2 YYEKEE (reference sequence). V was trimmed by 0 bases and J by 8 bases, leaving 12 bases between them. The CDR3 sequence: CASSLVTAEDSPLHF. The CDR3 region has the DNA TGTGCCAGCAGCTTGGTGACAGCCGAGGATTCACCCCTCCACTTT.

This chain uses TRBV14 with TRBJ2-7; 10 positions match TRBD2. The CDR3 contains 14 residues. J was trimmed by 3 bases and V by 5 bases; bases with no gene match: 4. The V gene's germline CDR1 is SGHDN and CDR2 FVKESK. The DNA of the CDR3 is TGTGCCAGCAGCTGGACTAGCGGATACTACGAGCAGTACTTC. Encoded protein: CASSWTSGYYEQYF.

The chain employs TRBV11-2 and TRBJ2-7; 9 positions agree with TRBD1. J was trimmed by 4 bases and V by 5 bases; bases with no gene match: 6. From germline, CDR1 is SGHAT and CDR2 FQNNGV. The CDR3 is 14 residues long. The CDR3 loop is CASSAGQGRYEQYF. CDR3 sequence (DNA): TGTGCCAGCAGCGCGGGACAGGGAAGGTACGAGCAGTACTTC. Based on the CDR3 plus reference TRBV11-2 and TRBJ2-7, the full variable domain is EAGVAQSPRYKIIEKRQSVAFWCNPISGHATLYWYQQILGQGPKLLIQFQNNGVVDDSQLPKDRFSAERLKGVDSTLKIQPAKLEDSAVYLCASSAGQGRYEQYFGPGTRLTVT.

This chain's CDR3 is CASSAGEVEQFF. CDR3 coding DNA: TGTGCCAGCAGCGCCGGGGAGGTTGAGCAGTTCTTC. V is TRBV7-3 and J is TRBJ2-1, with D possibly being TRBD2 (6 bases). V lost 5 bases to trimming and J lost 9 bases, with 11 bases between them. Germline V gives CDR1 SGHTA, CDR2 FQGTGA. The CDR3 consists of 12 residues.

This chain joins TRBV29-1 and TRBJ2-3, with TRBD2 identical over 7 bases. The CDR3 is 14 amino acids. Germline V CDR1 and CDR2: SQVTM, ANQGSEA. With V trimmed by 0 bases and J by 3 bases, 3 bases remained unmatched. The CDR3 DNA is TGCAGCGTTGAAGAGAGGCGGGGGACAGATACGCAGTATTTT. Translated: CSVEERRGTDTQYF.

V is TRBV11-3 and J is TRBJ1-3; the D is unclear. Germline-derived CDR1 and CDR2 are SGHNT and YENEEA. V gave up 0 bases and J gave up 1 base, with 1 base separating them. The CDR3 totals 13 residues. Here the CDR3 reads CASSLESGNTIYF. As DNA, the CDR3 is TGTGCCAGCAGCTTAGAGTCTGGAAACACCATATATTTT.

V gene TRBV5-1 combines with J gene TRBJ2-2; D is unclear. Germline V gene lookup returns CDR1 SGHRS and CDR2 YFSETQ. The V end was cut by 6 bases, the J end by 6 bases, with 15 bases between. CDR3 length: 14 amino acids. CDR3 sequence reads: CASTPGPLPGELFF. DNA of the CDR3: TGCGCCAGCACCCCCGGACCCTTGCCCGGGGAGCTGTTTTTT.

The chain couples TRBV11-2 to TRBJ1-1, with D possibly TRBD1 on 5 matching bases. The ends were cut back, 2 bases at V and 2 bases at J, with 15 bases in the middle. In germline, CDR1 is SGHAT, CDR2 FQNNGV. There are 16 residues in the CDR3. CDR3 amino acids: CASSLIGRAQNTEAFF. DNA of the CDR3: TGTGCCAGCAGCTTAATAGGCAGGGCCCAAAACACTGAAGCTTTCTTT.

The rearrangement links TRBV19 to TRBJ2-2, with 12 bases identical to TRBD2. V shed 4 bases, J shed 8 bases, and the junction held 5 bases outside the gene matches. The CDR3 runs to 15 residues. CDR1 and CDR2 from the germline V gene are LNHDA and SQIVND (reference sequence). Here the CDR3 DNA reads TGTGCCAGTAGTAGGACTAGCGGGGATACTGGGGAGCTGTTTTTT. Its protein product is CASSRTSGDTGELFF.

The chain joins TRBV5-1 to TRBJ1-1; TRBD1 matches 7 bases. Trimming removed 4 bases from V and 3 bases from J; junction bases left unmatched: 6. The CDR3 has 14 amino acids. Germline V gene sequence: CDR1 SGHRS, CDR2 YFSETQ. This chain's CDR3 is CASSLRDSDTEAFF. The CDR3 DNA reads TGCGCCAGCAGCCTCCGGGACAGCGACACTGAAGCTTTCTTT.

The chain couples TRBV27 to TRBJ1-1; no definite D call. The germline gives CDR1 MNHEY, CDR2 SMNVEV (reference sequence). V lost 3 bases and J lost 1, with 15 bases in between. The CDR3 is 16 amino acids. CDR3 in amino acids: CASSFNGPLGNTEAFF. As DNA, the CDR3 is TGTGCCAGCAGTTTTAACGGCCCTCTGGGGAACACTGAAGCTTTCTTT.

The V gene is TRBV7-2, the J gene TRBJ2-4, with D perhaps matching TRBD1 (7 bases). Trimming pared 5 bases from V and 0 bases from J, leaving 14 bases between. CDR1 is SGHTA and CDR2 is FQGNSA in the germline V gene. CDR3 length: 16 residues. CDR3: CASSTYRGLAKNIQYF. In DNA form, the CDR3 reads TGTGCCAGCAGCACCTACAGGGGACTAGCCAAAAACATTCAGTACTTC. Drawing the rest from reference TRBV7-2 and TRBJ2-4, the complete variable domain is GAGVSQSPSNKVTEKGKDVELRCDPISGHTALYWYRQSLGQGLEFLIYFQGNSAPDKSGLPSDRFSAERTGGSVSTLTIQRTQQEDSAVYLCASSTYRGLAKNIQYFGAGTRLSVL.

This sequence joins TRBV6-5 and TRBJ2-7; unclear D gene. The CDR3 sequence is 13 residues long. Looked up from germline, CDR1 is MNHEY and CDR2 is SVGAGI. Trimming took 0 bases from V and 6 from J, leaving 9 bases between them. This chain's CDR3 is CASSYSMMSEQYF. CDR3 DNA: TGTGCCAGCAGTTACTCTATGATGTCCGAGCAGTACTTC.

V is TRBV5-4 and J is TRBJ2-7; D may match TRBD1 or TRBD2 (5 bases each). Germline CDR1 reads SGHNT; CDR2 reads YYREEE (reference sequence). V shed 3 bases and J shed 2 bases, with 18 bases lying between them. The CDR3 is 16 residues long. CDR3 sequence: CASSWGIGTTTYEQYF. The DNA for the CDR3 is TGTGCCAGCAGCTGGGGGATCGGGACGACCACCTACGAGCAGTACTTC.

The genes are TRBV27 and TRBJ2-7; 7 bases map to TRBD1. V was pared by 3 bases and J by 5 bases, with 7 bases of the junction left unmatched. Germline CDR1 and CDR2: MNHEY and SMNVEV (reference sequence). CDR3 length: 14 amino acids. This CDR3 reads CASSFWRQGHEQYF. CDR3 nucleotides: TGTGCCAGCAGTTTTTGGAGACAGGGCCACGAGCAGTACTTC.

V is TRBV7-6 and J is TRBJ1-4; 7 bases are a match to TRBD1. J was trimmed by 7 bases and V by 5 bases; bases with no gene match: 10. CDR1 is SGHVS and CDR2 is FNYEAQ in the germline V gene. The CDR3 runs to 15 residues. For the CDR3, the DNA is TGTGCCAGCAGCGAATTGACAGGGCTAACTGAAAAACTGTTTTTT. Its protein product is CASSELTGLTEKLFF.

CDR3 bases: TGTGCCAGCCAATACGGCGGGGAGCAGTACTTC. It is translated as CASQYGGEQYF. V is TRBV27 and J is TRBJ2-7; D is possibly TRBD2 (5 bases). CDR1 is MNHEY, CDR2 SMNVEV, per germline (reference sequence). V gave up 8 bases and J gave up 7 bases, with 12 bases separating them. The CDR3 sequence is 11 residues long.

This chain joins TRBV9 and TRBJ1-1; maybe TRBD1 (6 bases). Germline V CDR1 and CDR2: SGDLS, YYNGEE. The CDR3 covers 13 residues. V was clipped by 0 bases and J by 11 bases, with 14 bases between them. The CDR3 nucleotides read TGTGCCAGCAGCGTAGGAGGGGGAGGGGCCGCTTTCTTT. It is translated as CASSVGGGGAAFF.

This clone was found once. The chain links TRBV7-9 to TRBJ1-1; D uncertain. V was pared by 1 base and J by 7 bases, with 10 bases between. Germline V gives CDR1 SEHNR, CDR2 FQNEAQ (reference sequence). The CDR3 loop spans 13 amino acids. The CDR3 sequence: CASSLEGGREAFF. CDR3 DNA sequence: TGTGCCAGCAGCTTAGAAGGAGGGCGTGAAGCTTTCTTT.

This chain connects TRBV18 to TRBJ1-5; D is ambiguous. The CDR3 spans 14 residues. V dropped 3 bases and J dropped 2 bases, with 8 bases sitting between them. Germline V gene lookup returns CDR1 KGHSH and CDR2 LQKENI. The CDR3 region is CASSPSSGNQPQHF. For the CDR3, the DNA is TGTGCCAGCTCACCGTCGTCAGGCAATCAGCCCCAGCATTTT.